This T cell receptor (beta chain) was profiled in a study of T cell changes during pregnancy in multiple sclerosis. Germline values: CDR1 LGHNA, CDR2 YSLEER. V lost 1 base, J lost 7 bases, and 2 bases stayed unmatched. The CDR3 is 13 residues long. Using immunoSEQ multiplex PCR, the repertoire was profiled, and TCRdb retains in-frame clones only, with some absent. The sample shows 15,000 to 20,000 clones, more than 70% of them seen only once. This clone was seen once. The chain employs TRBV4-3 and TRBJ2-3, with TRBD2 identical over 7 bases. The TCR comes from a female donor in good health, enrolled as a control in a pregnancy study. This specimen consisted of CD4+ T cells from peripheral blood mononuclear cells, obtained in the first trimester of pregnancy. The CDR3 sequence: CASSQGEGYTQYF. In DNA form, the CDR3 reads TGCGCCAGCAGCCAAGGGGAGGGATATACGCAGTATTTT.